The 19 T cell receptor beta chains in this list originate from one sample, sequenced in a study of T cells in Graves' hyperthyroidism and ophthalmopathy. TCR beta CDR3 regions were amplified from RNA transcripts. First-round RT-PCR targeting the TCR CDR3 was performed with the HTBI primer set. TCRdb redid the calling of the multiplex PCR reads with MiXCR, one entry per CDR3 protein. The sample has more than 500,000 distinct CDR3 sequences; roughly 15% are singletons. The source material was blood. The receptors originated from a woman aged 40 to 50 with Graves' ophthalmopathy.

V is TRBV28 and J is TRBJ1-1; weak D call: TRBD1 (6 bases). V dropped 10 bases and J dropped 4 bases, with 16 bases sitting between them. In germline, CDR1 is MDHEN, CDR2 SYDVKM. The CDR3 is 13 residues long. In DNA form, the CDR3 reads TGTGCCACTCGACAGGCCTGGGGCACTGAAGCTTTCTTT. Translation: CATRQAWGTEAFF. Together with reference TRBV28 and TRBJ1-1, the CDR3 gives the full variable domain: DVKVTQSSRYLVKRTGEKVFLECVQDMDHENMFWYRQDPGLGLRLIYFSYDVKMKEKGDIPEGYSVSREKKERFSLILESASTNQTSMYLCATRQAWGTEAFFGQGTRLTVV.

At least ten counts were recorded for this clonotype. CDR3 sequence: CASSPTRQGQGGRATYEQYF. Written as DNA, the CDR3 is TGTGCCAGCAGCCCGACCCGACAGGGGCAAGGCGGGAGGGCTACCTACGAGCAGTACTTC. The chain links TRBV4-2 to TRBJ2-7; perhaps TRBD2 as D (9 bases). Germline V CDR1 and CDR2: LGHNA, YNFKEQ. The CDR3 length is 20 residues. V was cut by 4 bases and J by 2 bases, with 30 bases left in between.

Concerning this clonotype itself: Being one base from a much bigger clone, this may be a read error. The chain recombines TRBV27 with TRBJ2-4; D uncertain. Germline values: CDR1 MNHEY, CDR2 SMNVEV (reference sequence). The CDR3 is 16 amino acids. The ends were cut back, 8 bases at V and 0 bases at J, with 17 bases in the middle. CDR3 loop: CASGPRPSLAKNIQYF. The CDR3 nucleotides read TGTGCCAGCGGTCCCCGACCGAGCCTAGCCAAAAACATTCAGTACTTC.

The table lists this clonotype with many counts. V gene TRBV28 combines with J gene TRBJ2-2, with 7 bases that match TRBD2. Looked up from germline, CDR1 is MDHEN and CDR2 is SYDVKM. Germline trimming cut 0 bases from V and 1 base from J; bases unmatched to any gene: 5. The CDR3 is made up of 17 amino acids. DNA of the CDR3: TGTGCCAGCAGTTTATGGGGGCTAGCGGAGAACACCGGGGAGCTGTTTTTT. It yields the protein CASSLWGLAENTGELFF.

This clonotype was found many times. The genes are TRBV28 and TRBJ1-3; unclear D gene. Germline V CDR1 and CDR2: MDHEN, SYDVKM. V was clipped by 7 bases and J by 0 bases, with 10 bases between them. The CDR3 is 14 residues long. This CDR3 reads CASNPGYSGNTIYF. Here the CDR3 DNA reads TGTGCCAGCAACCCCGGCTACTCTGGAAACACCATATATTTT.

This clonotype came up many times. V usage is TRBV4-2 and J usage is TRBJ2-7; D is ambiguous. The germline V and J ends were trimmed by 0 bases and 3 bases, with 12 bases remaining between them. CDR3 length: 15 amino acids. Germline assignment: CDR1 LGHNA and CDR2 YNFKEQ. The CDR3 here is CASSQETDPSYEQYF. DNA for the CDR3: TGTGCCAGCAGCCAAGAAACGGACCCGAGCTACGAGCAGTACTTC.

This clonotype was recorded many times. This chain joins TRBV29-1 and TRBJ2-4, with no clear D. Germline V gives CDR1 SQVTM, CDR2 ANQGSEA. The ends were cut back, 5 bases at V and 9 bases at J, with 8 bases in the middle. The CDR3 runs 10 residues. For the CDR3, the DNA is TGCAGCGTTACCACTGGCATTCAGTACTTC. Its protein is CSVTTGIQYF.

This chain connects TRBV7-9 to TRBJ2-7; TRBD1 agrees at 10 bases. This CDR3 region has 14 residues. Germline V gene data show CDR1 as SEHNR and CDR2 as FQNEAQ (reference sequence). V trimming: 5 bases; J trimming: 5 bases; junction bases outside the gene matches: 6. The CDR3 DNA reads TGTGCCAGCAGCCGCGCCGGGACAGGGGACGAGCAGTACTTC. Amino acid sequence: CASSRAGTGDEQYF.

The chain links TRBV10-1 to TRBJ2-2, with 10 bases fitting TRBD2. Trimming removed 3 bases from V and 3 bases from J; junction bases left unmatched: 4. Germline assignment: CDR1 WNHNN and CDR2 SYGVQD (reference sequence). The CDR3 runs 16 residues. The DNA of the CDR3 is TGCGCCAGCAGTGACCCCAGCGGGAGGGACACCGGGGAGCTGTTTTTT. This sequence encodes CASSDPSGRDTGELFF.

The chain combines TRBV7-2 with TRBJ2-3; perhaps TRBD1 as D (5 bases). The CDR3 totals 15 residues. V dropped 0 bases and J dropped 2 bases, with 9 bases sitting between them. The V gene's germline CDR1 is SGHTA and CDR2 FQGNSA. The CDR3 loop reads CASSLARQYTDTQYF. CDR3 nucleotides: TGTGCCAGCAGCTTAGCCAGACAGTACACAGATACGCAGTATTTT.

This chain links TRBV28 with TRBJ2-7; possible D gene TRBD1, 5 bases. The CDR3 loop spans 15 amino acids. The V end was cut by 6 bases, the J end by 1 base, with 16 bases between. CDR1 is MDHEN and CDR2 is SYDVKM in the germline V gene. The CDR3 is CASRQTRGGSYEQYF. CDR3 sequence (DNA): TGTGCCAGCAGGCAAACAAGGGGTGGGTCCTACGAGCAGTACTTC.

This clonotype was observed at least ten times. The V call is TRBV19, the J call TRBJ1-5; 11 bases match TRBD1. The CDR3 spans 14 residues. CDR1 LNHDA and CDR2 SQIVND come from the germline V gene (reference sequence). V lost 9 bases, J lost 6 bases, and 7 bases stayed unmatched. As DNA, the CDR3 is TGTGCCAGCACGGACAGGGGGCAGAGTCAGCCCCAGCATTTT. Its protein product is CASTDRGQSQPQHF.

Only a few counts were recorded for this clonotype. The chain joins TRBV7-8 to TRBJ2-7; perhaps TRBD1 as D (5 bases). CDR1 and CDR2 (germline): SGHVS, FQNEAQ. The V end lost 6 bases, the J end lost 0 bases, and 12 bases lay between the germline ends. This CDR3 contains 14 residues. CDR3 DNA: TGTGCCAGCAGTTGGGGCCAGGCCTCCTACGAGCAGTACTTC. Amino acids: CASSWGQASYEQYF. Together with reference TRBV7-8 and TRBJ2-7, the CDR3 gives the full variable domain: GAGVSQSPRYKVAKRGQDVALRCDPISGHVSLFWYQQALGQGPEFLTYFQNEAQLDKSGLPSDRFFAERPEGSVSTLKIQRTQQEDSAVYLCASSWGQASYEQYFGPGTRLTVT.

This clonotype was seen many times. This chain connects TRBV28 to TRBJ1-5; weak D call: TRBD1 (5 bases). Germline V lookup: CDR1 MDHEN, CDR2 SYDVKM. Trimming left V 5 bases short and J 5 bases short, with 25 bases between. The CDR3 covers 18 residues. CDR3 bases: TGTGCCAGCAGTCCTAGCGCAGGACCGGGAGCGGGGGATCAGCCCCAGCATTTT. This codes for CASSPSAGPGAGDQPQHF.

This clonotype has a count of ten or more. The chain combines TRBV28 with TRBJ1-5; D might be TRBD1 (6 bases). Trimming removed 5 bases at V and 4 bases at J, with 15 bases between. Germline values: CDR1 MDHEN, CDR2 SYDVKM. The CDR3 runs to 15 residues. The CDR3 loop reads CASSMPTGNNQPQHF. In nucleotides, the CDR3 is TGTGCCAGCAGTATGCCCACAGGGAATAATCAGCCCCAGCATTTT.

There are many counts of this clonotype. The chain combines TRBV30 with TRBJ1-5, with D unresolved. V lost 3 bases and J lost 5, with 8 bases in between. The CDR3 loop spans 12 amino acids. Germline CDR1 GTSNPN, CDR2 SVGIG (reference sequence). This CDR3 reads CAWSGVDQPQHF. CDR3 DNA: TGTGCCTGGAGCGGCGTTGATCAGCCCCAGCATTTT.

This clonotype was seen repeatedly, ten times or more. The CDR3 is CSHYYIRSTEAFF. The CDR3 DNA reads as TGCAGCCACTACTATATAAGGAGCACTGAAGCTTTCTTT. The chain combines TRBV29-1 with TRBJ1-1; D gene unclear. The length of the CDR3 is 13 residues. Per germline, CDR1 SQVTM and CDR2 ANQGSEA. The V end lost 8 bases, the J end lost 4 bases, and 17 bases lay between the germline ends.

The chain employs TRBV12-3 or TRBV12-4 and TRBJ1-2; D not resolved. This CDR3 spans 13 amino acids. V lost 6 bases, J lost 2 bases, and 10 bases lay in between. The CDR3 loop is CASSSTLNYGYTF. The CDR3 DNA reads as TGTGCCAGCAGCTCGACCTTAAACTATGGCTACACCTTC.

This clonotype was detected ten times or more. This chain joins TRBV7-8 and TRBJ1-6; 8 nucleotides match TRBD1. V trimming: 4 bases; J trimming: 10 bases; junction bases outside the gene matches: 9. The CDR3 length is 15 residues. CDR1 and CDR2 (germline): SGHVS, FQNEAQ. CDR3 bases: TGTGCCAGCAGCTCCTCCGGGACAGGAGAGTCACCCCTCCACTTT. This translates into CASSSSGTGESPLHF.